Shown below are 5 T cell receptor beta chains from a single sample sequenced in a study of CD8+CD57+ T cells in acquired aplastic anemia. For sequencing, patients were chosen who had shown expansion of CD8+CD57+ cells by flow cytometry. Profiles of TCR beta VDJ and CDR3 were generated from a genomic DNA template. One entry per CDR3 protein, called by TCRdb with MiXCR from the reads. The table includes 200,000 or so distinct CDR3 sequences, roughly 50% detected once. The sample consisted of sorted CD4+, CD8+, or CD8+CD57+ T cells (not recorded which) from PBMCs. The receptors originated from a human donor with aplastic anemia.

The gene calls are TRBV29-1 and TRBJ2-7; D is unresolved. The V gene's germline CDR1 is SQVTM and CDR2 ANQGSEA. CDR3 length: 11 amino acids. The germline V and J ends were trimmed by 4 bases and 3 bases, with 7 bases remaining between them. The CDR3 loop is CSVVYSYEQYF. The CDR3 DNA reads as TGCAGCGTTGTTTACAGCTACGAGCAGTACTTC.

In its sample, this clonotype was seen once. A much larger clone lies a single base off, so this may be a read error. The chain links TRBV11-3 to TRBJ2-1; no clear D gene. The V gene's germline CDR1 is SGHNT and CDR2 YENEEA. There are 15 residues in the CDR3. The CDR3 here is CASSPPGWAHNERFF. CDR3 bases: TGTGCCAGCAGCCCCCCCGGCTGGGCCCACAATGAGCGGTTCTTC.

The chain recombines TRBV2 with TRBJ1-4; D not certain. The germline V gene encodes CDR1 SNHLY and CDR2 FYNNEI. The CDR3 has 12 amino acids. V lost 3 bases and J 11 bases, leaving 10 bases between the germline ends. The CDR3 bases are TGTGCCAGCAGTGAGTCCACGACGAAACTGTTTTTT. Protein: CASSESTTKLFF.

The rearrangement joins TRBV3-1 to TRBJ2-2; D gene unclear. V lost 4 bases, J lost 0 bases, and 12 bases lay in between. The CDR3 is 16 residues long. Germline CDR1 and CDR2: LGHDT and YNNKEL (reference sequence). CDR3: CASSPLTSSNTGELFF. The DNA for the CDR3 is TGTGCCAGCAGCCCCTTAACGAGCTCGAACACCGGGGAGCTGTTTTTT.

This clonotype was picked up many times. The rearrangement uses TRBV2 and TRBJ1-5; D gene ambiguous. Trimming shortened V by 7 bases and J by 7 bases, and 17 bases separated the two germline ends. The CDR3 consists of 14 residues. The germline CDR1 and CDR2 sequences are SNHLY and FYNNEI. DNA of the CDR3: TGTGCCAGCATCCCTGAACCTCCTCTCCAGCCCCAGCATTTT. Its translation: CASIPEPPLQPQHF.